Each of the 20 T cell receptor beta chains below was sequenced from the same sample in a study of T cells in Graves' hyperthyroidism and ophthalmopathy (dated by TCRdb to the late 2010s). The library was built by means of multiplex PCR. The reads were generated on an Illumina HiSeq 2000. Amplification of TCR beta CDR3 regions was carried out from RNA transcripts. For the first round of RT-PCR on the TCR CDR3, the HTBI primer set was used together with the Qiagen OneStep RT-PCR kit. TCRdb reran the public reads through fastp at Q25 and MiXCR, keeping productive beta chains. Rows are combined by CDR3 protein, so each entry shows the most common genes and DNA. The sample table records fewer than 400,000 distinct CDR3 sequences; 11% to 15% of these occur just once. 25% to 30% of the sample belongs to the ten largest clones. Sequencing used blood. Source of these receptors: a man aged 50 to 59 with Graves' ophthalmopathy.

The chain uses TRBV5-1 and TRBJ2-7; 9 bases line up with TRBD2. The CDR3 spans 19 residues. Germline V gene lookup returns CDR1 SGHRS and CDR2 YFSETQ. V lost 4 bases, J lost 1 base, and 18 bases stayed unmatched. The CDR3, as DNA: TGCGCCAGCAGCCAAGCCGGGACGGGCCGTAGCGGGAGTTCCTACGAGCAGTACTTC. Amino acids: CASSQAGTGRSGSSYEQYF. Filled out from reference TRBV5-1 and TRBJ2-7, the complete variable domain reads KAGVTQTPRYLIKTRGQQVTLSCSPISGHRSVSWYQQTPGQGLQFLFEYFSETQRNKGNFPGRFSGRQFSNSRSEMNVSTLELGDSALYLCASSQAGTGRSGSSYEQYFGPGTRLTVT.

This clonotype was counted only a few times. The chain is built from TRBV5-6 and TRBJ2-3; TRBD2 agrees at 14 bases. The CDR3 spans 16 residues. The germline V gene has CDR1 SGHDT and CDR2 YYEEEE. The trim removed 0 bases at V and 8 bases at J, leaving 5 bases unmatched. The CDR3 reads CASSLGGTSGRVTQYF. As DNA, the CDR3 is TGTGCCAGCAGCTTGGGTGGGACTAGCGGGAGAGTTACGCAGTATTTT. Full variable domain (rest looked up from reference TRBV5-6 and TRBJ2-3): DAGVTQSPTHLIKTRGQQVTLRCSPKSGHDTVSWYQQALGQGPQFIFQYYEEEERQRGNFPDRFSGHQFPNYSSELNVNALLLGDSALYLCASSLGGTSGRVTQYFGPGTRLTVL.

This clonotype was picked up many times. The J gene is TRBJ2-7, the V gene TRBV20-1, with 10 bases aligning to TRBD2. The germline V gene has CDR1 DFQATT and CDR2 SNEGSKA (reference sequence). With 1 base clipped from V and 2 bases from J, the junction kept 11 bases outside the gene matches. The CDR3 has 17 amino acids. The CDR3 is CSARGPYLAGVTYEQYF. CDR3 nucleotide sequence: TGCAGTGCTAGAGGGCCCTACCTAGCGGGAGTGACCTACGAGCAGTACTTC.

The J gene is TRBJ2-7, the V gene TRBV7-2, with TRBD1 as a possible D gene (6 bases). V was pared by 5 bases and J by 0 bases, with 14 bases between. Germline V CDR1 and CDR2: SGHTA, FQGNSA. CDR3 length: 15 amino acids. The CDR3 sequence: CASSPDRDISYEQYF. Here the CDR3 DNA reads TGTGCCAGCAGCCCAGACCGGGACATCTCCTACGAGCAGTACTTC. Combining the CDR3 with reference TRBV7-2 and TRBJ2-7 gives the whole variable domain GAGVSQSPSNKVTEKGKDVELRCDPISGHTALYWYRQSLGQGLEFLIYFQGNSAPDKSGLPSDRFSAERTGGSVSTLTIQRTQQEDSAVYLCASSPDRDISYEQYFGPGTRLTVT.

This clonotype was counted many times. This chain connects TRBV28 to TRBJ2-1; TRBD2 matches at 12 bases. V shed 4 bases, J shed 9 bases, and the junction held 10 bases outside the gene matches. In germline, CDR1 is MDHEN, CDR2 SYDVKM. CDR3 length: 16 amino acids. CDR3 sequence (DNA): TGTGCCAGCAGTTCAACGCTAGCGGGAGGGCCAGGTGAGCAGTTCTTC. It is translated as CASSSTLAGGPGEQFF. The full variable domain, rest sourced from reference TRBV28 and TRBJ2-1, is DVKVTQSSRYLVKRTGEKVFLECVQDMDHENMFWYRQDPGLGLRLIYFSYDVKMKEKGDIPEGYSVSREKKERFSLILESASTNQTSMYLCASSSTLAGGPGEQFFGPGTRLTVL.

This clonotype was counted many times. The CDR3 coding sequence is TGTGCCAGCAGTTTATCAGGGTTTCAGCCCCAGCATTTT. Protein product: CASSLSGFQPQHF. This rearrangement joins TRBV6-2 or TRBV6-3 to TRBJ1-5, with D possibly being TRBD1 (5 bases). The CDR3 has 13 amino acids. The germline CDR1 and CDR2 sequences are MNHEY and SVGEGT. Trimming left V 4 bases short and J 6 bases short, with 10 bases between.

This clonotype was seen many times. The J gene is TRBJ2-5, the V gene TRBV20-1, with D possibly being TRBD1 (5 bases). With 0 bases removed from V and 3 bases from J, the gap between germline ends came to 5 bases. Germline lookup yields CDR1 DFQATT and CDR2 SNEGSKA (reference sequence). This CDR3 is 12 amino acids long. The CDR3 sequence is CSARDREETQYF. CDR3 DNA sequence: TGCAGTGCTAGAGACAGGGAAGAGACCCAGTACTTC.

CDR3 coding DNA: TGTGCCAGCAGTACAACAGTAGTGATCCATGAGCAGTTCTTC. Its translation is CASSTTVVIHEQFF. The rearrangement links TRBV6-1 to TRBJ2-1; no reliable D call. Germline V gene sequence: CDR1 MNHNS, CDR2 SASEGT. The V and J ends lost 5 bases and 8 bases respectively, with 16 bases between them. This CDR3 comprises 14 residues.

This chain links TRBV6-2 or TRBV6-3 with TRBJ2-7; 9 bases map to TRBD2. Germline lookup yields CDR1 MNHEY and CDR2 SVGEGT. This CDR3 spans 14 amino acids. The trim removed 6 bases at V and 7 bases at J, leaving 10 bases unmatched. The CDR3 bases are TGTGCCAGCAGCGGACTAGCGAAAGGGGGAGAGCAGTACTTC. Its protein product is CASSGLAKGGEQYF.

This clonotype was counted at least ten times. The J gene is TRBJ2-2, the V gene TRBV7-9, with a tentative D call TRBD2 (5 bases). The CDR3 loop spans 16 amino acids. The ends were cut back, 6 bases at V and 3 bases at J, with 17 bases in the middle. Germline lookup yields CDR1 SEHNR and CDR2 FQNEAQ (reference sequence). The CDR3 DNA reads TGTGCCAGCAGGGTAGGACCTCAGAGGGACACCGGGGAGCTGTTTTTT. It specifies CASRVGPQRDTGELFF.

The table lists this clonotype with many counts. The CDR3 region is CASSRYRLNNEQFF. CDR3 bases: TGTGCCAGCAGTCGATACAGGTTAAACAATGAGCAGTTCTTC. The chain has TRBV2 and TRBJ2-1; TRBD1 is a possible D gene (5 bases). Per germline, CDR1 SNHLY and CDR2 FYNNEI. The V end lost 5 bases, the J end lost 5 bases, and 13 bases lay between the germline ends. CDR3 size: 14 residues.

There are a few counts of this clonotype. The chain uses TRBV6-1 and TRBJ2-5; 7 bases align to TRBD2. Germline V gene lookup returns CDR1 MNHNS and CDR2 SASEGT. V shed 6 bases and J 5 bases; nucleotides not matched to a gene: 15. The CDR3 is 16 amino acids. The CDR3 nucleotides read TGTGCCAGCAGCTCACGGACTAGATGGGTCCAGGAGACCCAGTACTTC. Translating gives CASSSRTRWVQETQYF.

This clonotype came up many times. J is TRBJ2-7 and V is TRBV18, with 10 positions matching TRBD1. The CDR3 extends over 14 amino acids. Germline assignment: CDR1 KGHSH and CDR2 LQKENI. With 5 bases clipped from V and 6 bases from J, the junction kept 7 bases outside the gene matches. The CDR3 nucleotides are TGTGCCAGCTCAACAGACAGGGGGCTTGCCGAGCAGTACTTC. It is translated as CASSTDRGLAEQYF.

In this sample, this clonotype turned up many times. The CDR3 DNA reads TGTGCCAGCAGCCAAAGACGGCCCAGCTCTGCCGGGGAGCTGTTTTTT. This translates into CASSQRRPSSAGELFF. The chain uses TRBV3-1 and TRBJ2-2; no clear D gene. CDR1 is LGHDT, CDR2 YNNKEL, per germline (reference sequence). The CDR3 runs to 16 residues. V was shortened by 2 bases and J by 6 bases, with 16 bases between the two germline ends. Full variable domain (remainder filled in from reference TRBV3-1 and TRBJ2-2): DTAVSQTPKYLVTQMGNDKSIKCEQNLGHDTMYWYKQDSKKFLKIMFSYNNKELIINETVPNRFSPKSPDKAHLNLHINSLELGDSAVYFCASSQRRPSSAGELFFGEGSRLTVL.

This clonotype was counted at least ten times. The chain carries TRBV20-1 and TRBJ2-7; TRBD2 agrees at 12 bases. Germline CDR1 DFQATT, CDR2 SNEGSKA (reference sequence). J was trimmed by 1 base and V by 3 bases; bases with no gene match: 1. The CDR3 runs to 14 residues. As DNA, the CDR3 is TGCAGTGCTAGTGGACTAGCGGGATCCTACGAGCAGTACTTC. It specifies CSASGLAGSYEQYF.

This clonotype was seen at least ten times. This sequence joins TRBV18 and TRBJ2-3; 12 nucleotides line up with TRBD2. J gave up 0 bases and V 4 bases, and 2 bases lay outside the gene matches. Germline CDR1 KGHSH, CDR2 LQKENI. The CDR3 runs to 16 residues. The CDR3 DNA reads TGTGCCAGCTCACACGGGACTAGCGGGAGCACAGATACGCAGTATTTT. Its translation is CASSHGTSGSTDTQYF.

The chain combines TRBV6-5 with TRBJ2-1, with D tentatively TRBD2 (6 bases). Germline CDR1 is MNHEY and CDR2 is SVGAGI. V was clipped by 0 bases and J by 5 bases, with 11 bases between them. The CDR3 has 15 residues. The CDR3 sequence: CASSYSLANNNEQFF. Here the CDR3 DNA reads TGTGCCAGCAGTTACTCTCTAGCGAATAACAATGAGCAGTTCTTC.

The chain is built from TRBV12-5 and TRBJ2-7; weak D call: TRBD1 (6 bases). Between the trimmed V and J ends, which lost 0 bases and 5 bases, there was a span of 14 bases. The CDR3 is 15 residues long. CDR1 is LGHNT, CDR2 FRNRAP, per germline. CDR3: CASGLVVPDRNEQYF. DNA for the CDR3: TGTGCTAGTGGTTTGGTAGTCCCCGACAGGAACGAGCAGTACTTC.

This clonotype was observed at least ten times. This rearrangement joins TRBV3-1 to TRBJ2-3; D is unresolved. The CDR3 has 15 residues. CDR1 and CDR2 from the germline V gene are LGHDT and YNNKEL (reference sequence). V was pared by 0 bases and J by 2 bases, with 9 bases between. The CDR3 DNA sequence: TGTGCCAGCAGCCAAGAGCCCGGTGCCACAGATACGCAGTATTTT. Protein product: CASSQEPGATDTQYF.

This clonotype was found a few times. V gene TRBV30 combines with J gene TRBJ2-2; possibly TRBD2 for D (5 bases). This CDR3 contains 18 residues. The germline gives CDR1 GTSNPN, CDR2 SVGIG (reference sequence). Trimming took off 7 bases at V and 0 bases at J, with 24 bases between the two ends. In nucleotides, the CDR3 is TGTGCCTCTACCACCCTGAGGGCAGCCTCGTCGAACACCGGGGAGCTGTTTTTT. Amino acids: CASTTLRAASSNTGELFF. Looking up the rest from reference TRBV30 and TRBJ2-2 gives the full variable domain: SQTIHQWPATLVQPVGSPLSLECTVEGTSNPNLYWYRQAAGRGLQLLFYSVGIGQISSEVPQNLSASRPQDRQFILSSKKLLLSDSGFYLCASTTLRAASSNTGELFFGEGSRLTVL.